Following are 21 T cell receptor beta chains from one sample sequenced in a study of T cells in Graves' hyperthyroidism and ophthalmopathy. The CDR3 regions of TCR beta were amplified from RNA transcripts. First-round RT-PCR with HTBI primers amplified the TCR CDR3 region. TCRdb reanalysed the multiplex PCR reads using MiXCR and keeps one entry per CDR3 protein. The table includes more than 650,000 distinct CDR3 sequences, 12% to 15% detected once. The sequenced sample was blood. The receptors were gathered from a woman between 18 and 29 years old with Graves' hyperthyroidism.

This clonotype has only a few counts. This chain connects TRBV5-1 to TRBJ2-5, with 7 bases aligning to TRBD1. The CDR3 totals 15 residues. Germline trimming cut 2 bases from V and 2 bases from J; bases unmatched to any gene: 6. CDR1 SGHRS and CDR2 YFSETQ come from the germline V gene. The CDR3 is CASSFAMGQQETQYF. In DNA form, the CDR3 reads TGCGCCAGCAGCTTTGCGATGGGACAGCAAGAGACCCAGTACTTC.

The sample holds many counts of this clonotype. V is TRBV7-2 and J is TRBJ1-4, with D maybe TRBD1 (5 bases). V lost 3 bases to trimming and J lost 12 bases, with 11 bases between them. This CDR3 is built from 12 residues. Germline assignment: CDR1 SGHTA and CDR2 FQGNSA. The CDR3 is CASSFAGTELFF. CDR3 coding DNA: TGTGCCAGCAGCTTTGCCGGGACTGAACTGTTTTTT. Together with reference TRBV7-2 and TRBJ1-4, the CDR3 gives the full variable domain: GAGVSQSPSNKVTEKGKDVELRCDPISGHTALYWYRQSLGQGLEFLIYFQGNSAPDKSGLPSDRFSAERTGGSVSTLTIQRTQQEDSAVYLCASSFAGTELFFGSGTQLSVL.

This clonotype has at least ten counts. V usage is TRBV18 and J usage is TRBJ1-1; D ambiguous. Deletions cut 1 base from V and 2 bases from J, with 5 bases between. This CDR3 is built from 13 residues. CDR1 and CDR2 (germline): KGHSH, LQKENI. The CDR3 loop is CASSPLDNTEAFF. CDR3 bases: TGTGCCAGCTCACCACTGGACAACACTGAAGCTTTCTTT. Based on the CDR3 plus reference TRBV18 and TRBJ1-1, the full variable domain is NAGVMQNPRHLVRRRGQEARLRCSPMKGHSHVYWYRQLPEEGLKFMVYLQKENIIDESGMPKERFSAEFPKEGPSILRIQQVVRGDSAAYFCASSPLDNTEAFFGQGTRLTVV.

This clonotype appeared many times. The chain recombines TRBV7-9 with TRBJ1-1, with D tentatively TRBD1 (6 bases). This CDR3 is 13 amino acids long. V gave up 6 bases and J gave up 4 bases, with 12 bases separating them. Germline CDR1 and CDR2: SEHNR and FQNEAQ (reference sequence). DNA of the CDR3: TGTGCCAGCAGTAGGGGGGGGAGCACTGAAGCTTTCTTT. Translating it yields CASSRGGSTEAFF.

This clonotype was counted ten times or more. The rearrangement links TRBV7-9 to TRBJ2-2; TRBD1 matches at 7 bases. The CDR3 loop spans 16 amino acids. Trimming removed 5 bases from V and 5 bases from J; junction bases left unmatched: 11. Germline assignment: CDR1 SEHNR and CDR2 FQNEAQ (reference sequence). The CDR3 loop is CASSPMGDSTTGELFF. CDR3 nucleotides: TGTGCCAGCAGCCCTATGGGGGACAGCACAACCGGGGAGCTGTTTTTT.

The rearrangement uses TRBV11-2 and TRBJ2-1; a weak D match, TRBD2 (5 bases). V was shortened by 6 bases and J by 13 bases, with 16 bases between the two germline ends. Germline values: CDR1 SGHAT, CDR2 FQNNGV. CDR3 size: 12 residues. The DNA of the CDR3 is TGTGCCAGCAGTATAGGAGCTAGCCCTCAGTTCTTC. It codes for CASSIGASPQFF.

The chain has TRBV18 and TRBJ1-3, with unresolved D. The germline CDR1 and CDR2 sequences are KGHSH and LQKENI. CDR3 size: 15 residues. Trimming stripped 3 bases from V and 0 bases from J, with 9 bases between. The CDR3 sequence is CASSPRFDSGNTIYF. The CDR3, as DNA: TGTGCCAGCTCACCCCGGTTCGACTCTGGAAACACCATATATTTT.

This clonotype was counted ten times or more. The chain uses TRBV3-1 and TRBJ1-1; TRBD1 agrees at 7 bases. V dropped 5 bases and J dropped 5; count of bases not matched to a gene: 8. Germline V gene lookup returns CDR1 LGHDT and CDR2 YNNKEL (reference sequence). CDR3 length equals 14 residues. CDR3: CASSEHGTDTEAFF. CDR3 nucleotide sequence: TGTGCCAGCAGCGAGCACGGGACAGATACTGAAGCTTTCTTT.

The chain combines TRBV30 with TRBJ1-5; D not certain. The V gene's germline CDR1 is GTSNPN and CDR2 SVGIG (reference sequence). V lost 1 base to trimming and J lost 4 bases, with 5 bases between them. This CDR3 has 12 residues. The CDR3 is CAWSERNQPQHF. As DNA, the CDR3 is TGTGCCTGGAGTGAGAGAAATCAGCCCCAGCATTTT.

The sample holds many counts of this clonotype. In DNA, the CDR3 is TGTGCCAGCAGCCCAGCGGCGGGAGGGCCAGGTGAGCAGTTCTTC. It translates to CASSPAAGGPGEQFF. This rearrangement joins TRBV7-3 to TRBJ2-1, with 9 bases matching TRBD2. V was clipped by 5 bases and J by 9 bases; unmatched bases: 11. This CDR3 is 15 amino acids long. Germline lookup yields CDR1 SGHTA and CDR2 FQGTGA.

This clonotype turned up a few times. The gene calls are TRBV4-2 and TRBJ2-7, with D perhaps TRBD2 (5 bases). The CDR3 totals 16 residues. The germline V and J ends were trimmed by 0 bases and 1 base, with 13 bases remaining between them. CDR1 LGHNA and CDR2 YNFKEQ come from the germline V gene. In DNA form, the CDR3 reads TGTGCCAGCAGCCAAGATGGGAGTTTATCTTCCTACGAGCAGTACTTC. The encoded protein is CASSQDGSLSSYEQYF.

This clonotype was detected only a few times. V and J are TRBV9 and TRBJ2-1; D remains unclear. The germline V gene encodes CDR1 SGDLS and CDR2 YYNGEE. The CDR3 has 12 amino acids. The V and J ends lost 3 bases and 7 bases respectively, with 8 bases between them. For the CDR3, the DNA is TGTGCCAGCAGCGCTCTCTGGAATGAGCAGTTCTTC. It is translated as CASSALWNEQFF.

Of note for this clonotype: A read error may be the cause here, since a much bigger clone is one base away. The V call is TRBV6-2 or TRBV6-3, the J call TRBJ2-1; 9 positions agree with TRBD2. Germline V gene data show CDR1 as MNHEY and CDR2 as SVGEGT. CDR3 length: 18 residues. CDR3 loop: CASSLLAGEISSYNEQVF. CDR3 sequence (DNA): TGTGCCAGCAGTTTACTAGCGGGTGAAATAAGCTCCTACAATGAGCAGGTCTTC.

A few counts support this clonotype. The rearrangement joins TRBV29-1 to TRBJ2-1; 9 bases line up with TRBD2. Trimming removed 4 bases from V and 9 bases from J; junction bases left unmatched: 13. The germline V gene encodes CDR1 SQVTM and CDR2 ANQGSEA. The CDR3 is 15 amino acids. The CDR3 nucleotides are TGCAGCGTTGTCTTTGGGGCGGGAGGGCCGTTTGAGCAGTTCTTC. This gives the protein CSVVFGAGGPFEQFF.

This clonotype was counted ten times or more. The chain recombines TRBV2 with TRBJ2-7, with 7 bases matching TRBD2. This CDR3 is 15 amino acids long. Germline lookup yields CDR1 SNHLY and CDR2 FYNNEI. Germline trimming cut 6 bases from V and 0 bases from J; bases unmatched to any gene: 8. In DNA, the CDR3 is TGTGCCAGCAGCTTTAGCCCTAGCGGCTCCTACGAGCAGTACTTC. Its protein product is CASSFSPSGSYEQYF.

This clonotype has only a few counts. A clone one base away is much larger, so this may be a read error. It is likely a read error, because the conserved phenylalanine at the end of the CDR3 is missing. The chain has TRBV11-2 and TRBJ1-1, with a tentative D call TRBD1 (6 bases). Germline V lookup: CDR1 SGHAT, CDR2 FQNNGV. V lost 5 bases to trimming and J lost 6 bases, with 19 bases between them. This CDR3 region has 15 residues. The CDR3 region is CASSHWASGAPEAFL. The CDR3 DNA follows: TGTGCCAGCAGCCACTGGGCTTCGGGGGCCCCTGAAGCTTTCCTT.

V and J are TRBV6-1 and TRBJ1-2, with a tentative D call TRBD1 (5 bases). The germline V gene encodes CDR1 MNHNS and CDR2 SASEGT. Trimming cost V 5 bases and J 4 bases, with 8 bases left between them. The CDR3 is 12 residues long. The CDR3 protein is CASSQGAYGYTF. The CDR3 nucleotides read TGTGCCAGCAGTCAGGGAGCCTATGGCTACACCTTC.

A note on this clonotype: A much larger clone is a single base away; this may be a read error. In DNA form, the CDR3 reads TGTGCCTCGGGGGGTACCTACAATGAGCAGCTCTTC. Its protein is CASGGTYNEQLF. The chain has TRBV30 and TRBJ2-1; 7 nucleotides agree with TRBD2. The V gene's germline CDR1 is GTSNPN and CDR2 SVGIG (reference sequence). The CDR3 has 12 amino acids.

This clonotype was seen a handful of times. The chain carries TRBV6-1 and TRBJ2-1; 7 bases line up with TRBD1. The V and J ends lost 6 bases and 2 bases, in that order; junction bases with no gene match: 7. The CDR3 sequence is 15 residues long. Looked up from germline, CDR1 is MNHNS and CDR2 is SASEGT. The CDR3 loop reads CASRLDRAPYNEQFF. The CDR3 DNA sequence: TGTGCCAGCAGACTCGACAGGGCCCCCTACAATGAGCAGTTCTTC.

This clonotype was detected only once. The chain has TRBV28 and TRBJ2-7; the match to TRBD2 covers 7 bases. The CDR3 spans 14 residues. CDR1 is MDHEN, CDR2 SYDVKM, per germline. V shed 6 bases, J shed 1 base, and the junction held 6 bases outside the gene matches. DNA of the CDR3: TGTGCCAGCAGCCTCGAGCGGGATTCCTACGAGCAGTACTTC. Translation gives CASSLERDSYEQYF.

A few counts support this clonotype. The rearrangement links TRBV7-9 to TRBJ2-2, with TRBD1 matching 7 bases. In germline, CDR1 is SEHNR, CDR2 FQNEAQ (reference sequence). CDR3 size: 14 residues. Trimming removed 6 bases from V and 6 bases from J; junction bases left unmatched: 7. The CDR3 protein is CASRPNRGSGELFF. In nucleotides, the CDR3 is TGTGCCAGCAGGCCTAACAGGGGATCCGGGGAGCTGTTTTTT.